Sequencing of this T cell receptor beta chain was carried out in a study of siplizumab effects on memory and regulatory T cells. Findings and limits, study-wide: Controls showed an average of around 27% Treg-derived mappable alloreactive CD4+ clones, while siplizumab showed about 75%. Both greater diversity than memory cells and a major contribution to the alloresponse seemed to characterize naive T cells.

Per sample, the assay covered approximately 100,000 TCR templates. Sequencing used immunoSEQ multiplex PCR; TCRdb keeps in-frame clones, though not all of them. The sample has approximately 94,000 clones; around 90% are singletons. CDR1 SGHRS and CDR2 YFSETQ come from the germline V gene. J gave up 4 bases and V 6 bases, and 7 bases lay outside the gene matches. This CDR3 region has 16 residues. Note on this clone: No antigen is known for it.

The clonotype was recovered from a human donor in good health. The material sequenced was CD4+ T cells sorted from blood. The chain recombines TRBV5-1 with TRBJ2-2; 12 bases agree with TRBD2. CDR3 nucleotide sequence: TGCGCCAGCACCCTACTAGCGGGGGGCGGCACCGGGGAGCTGTTTTTT. It codes for CASTLLAGGGTGELFF.